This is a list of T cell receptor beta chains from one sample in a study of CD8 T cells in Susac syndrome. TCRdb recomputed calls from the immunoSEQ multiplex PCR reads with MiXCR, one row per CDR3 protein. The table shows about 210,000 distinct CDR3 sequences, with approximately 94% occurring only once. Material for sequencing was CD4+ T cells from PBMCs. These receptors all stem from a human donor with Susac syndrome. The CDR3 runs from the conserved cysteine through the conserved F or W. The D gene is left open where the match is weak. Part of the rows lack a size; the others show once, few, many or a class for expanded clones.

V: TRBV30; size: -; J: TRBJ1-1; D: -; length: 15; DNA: TGTGCCTGGAGTGGCCCTATTGGTATGAACACTGAAGCTTTCTTT; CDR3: CAWSGPIGMNTEAFF
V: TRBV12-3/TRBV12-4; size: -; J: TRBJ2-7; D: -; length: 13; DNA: TGTGCCAGCAGTTTACTTAGGGTAGGCGAGCAGTACTTC; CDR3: CASSLLRVGEQYF
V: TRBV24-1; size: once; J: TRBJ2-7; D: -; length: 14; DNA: TGTGCCACCAGTGATTTCCCCCAGGGCTACGAGCAGTACTTC; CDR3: CATSDFPQGYEQYF
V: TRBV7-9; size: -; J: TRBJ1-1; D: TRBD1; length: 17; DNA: TGTGCCAGCAGCCCCGGACAGGGGACTGTCTACCACACTGAAGCTTTCTTT; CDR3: CASSPGQGTVYHTEAFF
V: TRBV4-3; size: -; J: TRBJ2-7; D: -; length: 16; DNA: TGCGCCAGCAGCCAAGTATCAACTGGGGGGGCGGGCGAGCAGTACTTC; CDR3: CASSQVSTGGAGEQYF
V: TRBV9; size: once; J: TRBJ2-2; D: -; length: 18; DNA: TGTGCCAGCAGCCTACGTAGGGGAGCTGGGACGAACACCGGGGAGCTGTTTTTT; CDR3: CASSLRRGAGTNTGELFF
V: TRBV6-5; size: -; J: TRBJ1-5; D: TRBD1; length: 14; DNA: TGTGCCAGCAGTAGGACAGGGGGCAATCAGCCCCAGCATTTT; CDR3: CASSRTGGNQPQHF
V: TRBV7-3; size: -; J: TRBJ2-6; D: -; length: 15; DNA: TGTGCCAGCACTTACGCGACCTCTGGGGCCAACGTCCTGACTTTC; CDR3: CASTYATSGANVLTF
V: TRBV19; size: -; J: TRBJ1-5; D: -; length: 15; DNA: TGTGCCAGTAGTATCATAGGGGTCGACAATCAGCCCCAGCATTTT; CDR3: CASSIIGVDNQPQHF
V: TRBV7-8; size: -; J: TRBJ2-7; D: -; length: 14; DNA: TGTGCCAGCAGCTTATCCCACCCGCCCTACGAGCAGTACTTC; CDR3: CASSLSHPPYEQYF
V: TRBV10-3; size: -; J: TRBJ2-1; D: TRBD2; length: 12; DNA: TGTGCCATCAGAGGGACTAGCGGGCGTCAGTTCTTC; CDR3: CAIRGTSGRQFF
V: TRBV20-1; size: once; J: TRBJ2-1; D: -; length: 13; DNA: TGCAGTGCTAGAGGACCCACTTACAATGAGCAGTTCTTC; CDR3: CSARGPTYNEQFF
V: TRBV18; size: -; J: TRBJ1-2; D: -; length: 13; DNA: TGTGCCAGCTCCTTAGAGTCAAACTATGGCTACACCTTC; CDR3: CASSLESNYGYTF
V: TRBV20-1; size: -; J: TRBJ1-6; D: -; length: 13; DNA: TGCAGTGCTAGAGAGAGGGCGGAGCAAGCCCTCCACTTT; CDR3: CSARERAEQALHF
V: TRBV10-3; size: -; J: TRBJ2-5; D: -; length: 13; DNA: TGTGCCATCAGCCCCCCCGGCCAAGAGACCCAGTACTTC; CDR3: CAISPPGQETQYF
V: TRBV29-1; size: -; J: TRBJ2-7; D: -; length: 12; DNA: TGCAGCGTTGACGGGGGCGGGTACGAGCAGTACTTC; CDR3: CSVDGGGYEQYF
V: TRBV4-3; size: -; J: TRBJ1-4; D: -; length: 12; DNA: TGCGCCAGCAGCCAGGGGGGGCAAAAACTGTTTTTT; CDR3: CASSQGGQKLFF
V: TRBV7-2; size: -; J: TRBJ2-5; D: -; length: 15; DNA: TGTGCCAGCAGCTTAGAGGGGAGCAACGGCGAGACCCAGTACTTC; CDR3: CASSLEGSNGETQYF
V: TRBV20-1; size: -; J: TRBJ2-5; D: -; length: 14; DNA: TGCAGTGCTAGAGTGGCAGGGGCGTATGAGACCCAGTACTTC; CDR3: CSARVAGAYETQYF
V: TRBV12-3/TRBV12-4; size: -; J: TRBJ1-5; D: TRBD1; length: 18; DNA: TGTGCCAGCAGTTTATGGGACAGGGGGCTCCCTAGCAATCAGCCCCAGCATTTT; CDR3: CASSLWDRGLPSNQPQHF
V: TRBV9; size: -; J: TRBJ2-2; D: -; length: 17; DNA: TGTGCCAGCGGCAACTACGGGGGTCCCGGGTACACCGGGGAGCTGTTTTTT; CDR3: CASGNYGGPGYTGELFF
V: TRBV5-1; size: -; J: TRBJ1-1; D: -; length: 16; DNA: TGCGCCAGCAGCTTGGAGGGGGGAAATATGAACACTGAAGCTTTCTTT; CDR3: CASSLEGGNMNTEAFF